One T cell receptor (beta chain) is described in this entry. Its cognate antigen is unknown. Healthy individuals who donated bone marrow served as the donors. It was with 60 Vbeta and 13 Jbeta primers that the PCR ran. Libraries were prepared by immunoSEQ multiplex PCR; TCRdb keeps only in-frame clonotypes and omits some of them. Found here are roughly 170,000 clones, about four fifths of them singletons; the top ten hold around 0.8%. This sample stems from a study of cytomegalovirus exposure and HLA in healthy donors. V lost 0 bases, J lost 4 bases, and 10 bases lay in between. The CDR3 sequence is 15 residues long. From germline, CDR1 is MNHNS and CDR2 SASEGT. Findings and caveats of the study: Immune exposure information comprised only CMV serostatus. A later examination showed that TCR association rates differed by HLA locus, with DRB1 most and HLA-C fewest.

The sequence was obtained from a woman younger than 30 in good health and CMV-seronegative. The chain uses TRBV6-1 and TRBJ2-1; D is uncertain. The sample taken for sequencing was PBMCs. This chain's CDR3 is CASSEASPRYNEQFF. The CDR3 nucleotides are TGTGCCAGCAGTGAAGCGTCCCCGCGGTACAATGAGCAGTTCTTC.